This T cell receptor beta chain is from a study of beta chain features in type 1 diabetes. Study-wide findings and caveats: Highly expressing activated T cells could be over-counted with a cDNA template. The similarity of naive, central memory and Treg TCRB repertoires appeared greater among patients than among healthy donors.

CD45RO/CCR7/CD25/CD127/CD95/CD27 separated CD4+ naive, central memory, regulatory and stem cell-like memory cells by sorting. The whole isolated RNA underwent reverse transcription, so sequencing captured expressed TCRB transcripts. The assay was immunoSEQ multiplex PCR, and TCRdb's table has in-frame clones only and misses some. Of 300,000 to 350,000 clones detected, around a fifth appear once; the ten largest clones hold 0.035% to 0.05%. This clone has only a few counts. Its specificity is not known. The CDR3 covers 15 residues. Trimming took off 4 bases at V and 3 bases at J, with 16 bases between the two ends. Germline V CDR1 and CDR2: SGDLS, YYNGEE.

Material: naive CD4+ T cells from blood. The origin of this receptor is a woman under 30 in good health. This rearrangement joins TRBV9 to TRBJ1-2, with D maybe TRBD1 (6 bases). CDR3 DNA sequence: TGTGCCAGCAGCTTCCTTCCGGGACAAGACTATGGCTACACCTTC. Translating it yields CASSFLPGQDYGYTF.